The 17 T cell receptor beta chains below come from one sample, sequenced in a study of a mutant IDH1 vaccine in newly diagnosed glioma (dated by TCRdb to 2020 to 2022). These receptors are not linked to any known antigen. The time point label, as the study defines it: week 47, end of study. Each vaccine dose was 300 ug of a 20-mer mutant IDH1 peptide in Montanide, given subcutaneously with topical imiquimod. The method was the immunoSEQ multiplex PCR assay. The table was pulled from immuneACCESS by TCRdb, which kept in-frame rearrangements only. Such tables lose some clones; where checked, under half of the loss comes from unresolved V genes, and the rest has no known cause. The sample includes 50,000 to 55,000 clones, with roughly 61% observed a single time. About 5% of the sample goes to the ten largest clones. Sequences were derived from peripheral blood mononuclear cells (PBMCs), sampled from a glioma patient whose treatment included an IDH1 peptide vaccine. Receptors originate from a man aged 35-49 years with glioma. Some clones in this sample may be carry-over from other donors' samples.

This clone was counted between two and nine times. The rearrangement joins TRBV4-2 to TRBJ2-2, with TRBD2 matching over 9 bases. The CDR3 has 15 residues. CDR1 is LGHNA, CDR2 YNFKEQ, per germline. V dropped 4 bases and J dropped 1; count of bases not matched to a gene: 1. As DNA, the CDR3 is TGTGCCAGCAGCCTTAGCGGGGGGAACACCGGGGAGCTGTTTTTT. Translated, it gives CASSLSGGNTGELFF.

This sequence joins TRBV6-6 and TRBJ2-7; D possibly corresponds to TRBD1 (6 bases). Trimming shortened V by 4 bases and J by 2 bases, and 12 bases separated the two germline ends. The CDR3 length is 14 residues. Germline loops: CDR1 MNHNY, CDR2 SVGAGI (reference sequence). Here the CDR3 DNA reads TGTGCCAGCAGTTTGACAGGTTTAGCCTACGAGCAGTACTTC. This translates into CASSLTGLAYEQYF.

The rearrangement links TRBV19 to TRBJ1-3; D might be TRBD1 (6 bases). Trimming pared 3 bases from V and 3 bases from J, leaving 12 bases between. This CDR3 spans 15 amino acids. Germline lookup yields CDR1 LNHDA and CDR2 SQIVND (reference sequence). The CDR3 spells CASSMRGSGGNTIYF. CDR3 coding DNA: TGTGCCAGTAGTATGAGGGGGAGCGGTGGAAACACCATATATTTT.

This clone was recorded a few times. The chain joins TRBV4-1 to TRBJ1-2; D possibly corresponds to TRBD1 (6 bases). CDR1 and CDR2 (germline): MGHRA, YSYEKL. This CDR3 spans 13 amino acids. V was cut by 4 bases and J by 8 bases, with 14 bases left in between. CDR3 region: CASSRDRPNGYTF. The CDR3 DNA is TGCGCCAGCAGCCGCGACAGGCCTAACGGCTACACCTTC.

This chain's CDR3 is CASSPKRRAQTFSSTDTQYF. The CDR3 region has the DNA TGTGCCAGCAGCCCCAAGAGGAGAGCTCAAACCTTTTCTAGCACAGATACGCAGTATTTT. The chain is built from TRBV21-1 and TRBJ2-3; the table's TRBD2 call for D was not verified on the DNA. TRBV21-1 has pseudogene status. The CDR3 runs to 20 residues.

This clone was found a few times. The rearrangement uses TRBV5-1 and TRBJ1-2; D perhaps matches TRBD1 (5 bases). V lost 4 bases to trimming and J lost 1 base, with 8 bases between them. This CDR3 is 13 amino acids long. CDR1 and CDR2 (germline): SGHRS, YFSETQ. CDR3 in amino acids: CASSPTDNYGYTF. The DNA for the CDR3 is TGCGCCAGCAGCCCGACAGATAACTATGGCTACACCTTC.

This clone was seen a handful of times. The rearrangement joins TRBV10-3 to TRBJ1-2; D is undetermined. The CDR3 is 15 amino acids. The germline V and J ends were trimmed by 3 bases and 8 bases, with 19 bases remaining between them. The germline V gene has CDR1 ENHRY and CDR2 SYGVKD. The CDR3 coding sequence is TGTGCCATCAGTGATCCGGGCTCCCCGTCAGGCGGCTACACCTTC. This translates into CAISDPGSPSGGYTF.

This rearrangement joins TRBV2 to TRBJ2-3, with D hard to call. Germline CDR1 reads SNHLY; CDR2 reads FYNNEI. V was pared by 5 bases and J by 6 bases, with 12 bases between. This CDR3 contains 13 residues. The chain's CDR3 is CASSRLEPDTQYF. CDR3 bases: TGTGCCAGCAGTAGGCTGGAACCGGATACGCAGTATTTT.

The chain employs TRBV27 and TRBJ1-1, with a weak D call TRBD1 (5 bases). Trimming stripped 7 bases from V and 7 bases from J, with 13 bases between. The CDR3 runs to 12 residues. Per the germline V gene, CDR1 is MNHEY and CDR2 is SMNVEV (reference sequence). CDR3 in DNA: TGTGCCAGCAATTGGGGGACCGTTGAAGCTTTCTTT. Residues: CASNWGTVEAFF.

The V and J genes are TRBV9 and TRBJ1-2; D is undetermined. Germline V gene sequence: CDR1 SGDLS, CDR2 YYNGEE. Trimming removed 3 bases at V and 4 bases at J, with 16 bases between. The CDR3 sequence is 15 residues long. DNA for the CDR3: TGTGCCAGCAGCGACCTCCTGAACCTGGGCTATGGCTACACCTTC. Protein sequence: CASSDLLNLGYGYTF.

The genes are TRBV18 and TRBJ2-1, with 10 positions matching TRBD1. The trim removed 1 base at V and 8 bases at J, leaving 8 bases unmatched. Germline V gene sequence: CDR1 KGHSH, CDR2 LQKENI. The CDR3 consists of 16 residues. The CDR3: CASSPQTGGAVDEQFF. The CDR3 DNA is TGTGCCAGCTCACCACAGACAGGGGGCGCGGTCGATGAGCAGTTCTTC.

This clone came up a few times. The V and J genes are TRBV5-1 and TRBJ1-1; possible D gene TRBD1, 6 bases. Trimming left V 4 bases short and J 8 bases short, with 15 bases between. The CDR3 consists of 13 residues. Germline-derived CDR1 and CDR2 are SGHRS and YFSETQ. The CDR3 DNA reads TGCGCCAGCAGCCCTTCAGGACAGACCGAAGCTTTCTTT. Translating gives CASSPSGQTEAFF.

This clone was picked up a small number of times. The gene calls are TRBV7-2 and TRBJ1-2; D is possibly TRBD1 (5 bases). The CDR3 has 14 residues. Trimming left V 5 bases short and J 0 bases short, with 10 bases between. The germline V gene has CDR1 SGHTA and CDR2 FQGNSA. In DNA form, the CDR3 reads TGTGCCAGCAGCCTGGGACTATCTAACTATGGCTACACCTTC. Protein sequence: CASSLGLSNYGYTF.

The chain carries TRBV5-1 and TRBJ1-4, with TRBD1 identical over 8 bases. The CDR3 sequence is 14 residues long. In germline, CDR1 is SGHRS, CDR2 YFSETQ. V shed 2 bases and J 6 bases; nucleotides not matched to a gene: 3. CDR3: CASSFGQGDEKLFF. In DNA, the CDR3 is TGCGCCAGCAGCTTCGGACAGGGCGATGAAAAACTGTTTTTT.

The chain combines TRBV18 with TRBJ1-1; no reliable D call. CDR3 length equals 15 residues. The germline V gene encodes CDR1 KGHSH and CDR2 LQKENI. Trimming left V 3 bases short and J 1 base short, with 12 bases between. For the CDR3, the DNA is TGTGCCAGCTCACCCAGCACATTGGGGAACACTGAAGCTTTCTTT. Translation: CASSPSTLGNTEAFF. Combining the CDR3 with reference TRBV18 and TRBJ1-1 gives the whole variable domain NAGVMQNPRHLVRRRGQEARLRCSPMKGHSHVYWYRQLPEEGLKFMVYLQKENIIDESGMPKERFSAEFPKEGPSILRIQQVVRGDSAAYFCASSPSTLGNTEAFFGQGTRLTVV.

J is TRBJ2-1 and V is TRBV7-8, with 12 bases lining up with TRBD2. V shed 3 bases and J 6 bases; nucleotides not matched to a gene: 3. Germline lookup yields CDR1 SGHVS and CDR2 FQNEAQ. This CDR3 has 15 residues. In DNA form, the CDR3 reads TGTGCCAGCAGCTTCCGACTAGCGGGGGTCAATGAGCAGTTCTTC. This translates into CASSFRLAGVNEQFF.

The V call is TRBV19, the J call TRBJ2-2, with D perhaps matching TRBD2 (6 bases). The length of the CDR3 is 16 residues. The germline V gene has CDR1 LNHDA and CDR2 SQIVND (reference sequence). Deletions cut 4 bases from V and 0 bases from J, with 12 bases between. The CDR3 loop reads CASSTPGGANTGELFF. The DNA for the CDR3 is TGTGCCAGTAGTACTCCCGGGGGAGCGAACACCGGGGAGCTGTTTTTT.